The T cell receptor beta chain under discussion was sequenced for a study of T cell responses to AZD1222 COVID-19 vaccine (dated by TCRdb to the early 2020s). Background on the whole study: AZD1222 recipients whose second dose came at about 4 weeks and those whose second dose came at about 12 weeks were combined into one group, since spike-specific TCR depth and breadth did not differ between the two schedules. A total of 230 to 250 trial participants underwent TCR sequencing, of whom about 210 had received two doses of AZD1222 and some 26 had received two doses of the MenACWY control vaccine. Trial participants were enrolled by age into subgroups of 18-55, 56-69 and 70-plus years, and around 150, 28 and 57 TCR-sequenced participants, respectively, were included in these subgroups.

The paper's findings and limits, for the study overall: Participants were mostly white British, with more females than males. The authors suggested clonal diversity may have been underestimated. Conclusions about previously exposed vaccinees were limited because only a handful of AZD1222 recipients were SARS-CoV-2 seropositive at baseline. Because no samples from the day 14 peak response were available, repertoires could be characterized only after the peak T cell response. After two AZD1222 doses, both the breadth and the depth of spike-specific TCRs were significantly higher than at day 0 and than in MenACWY recipients. Nearly half of unique spike-specific TCRs reportedly recognized epitopes outside regions mutated in the B.1.351 and B.1.1.7 variants. Vaccine-associated CD4 TCRs spanned the whole spike protein, with dominant responses in regions 160-218 and 743-854. The 56-69-year group was small, and its depth increase did not reach significance, likely because of low power.

Comment on this clone: Its antigen is unknown. No much larger clone is present one base from it, and per-base qualities are unavailable.

The time point label, as the study defines it: baseline before first vaccination. Vaccinee samples came from UK trials COV001 and COV002, including a single-blind randomized controlled phase 2/3 trial of AZD1222 (ChAdOx1 nCoV-19) in healthy adults. Trial participant PBMC samples were collected at day 0 and day 28 after the second dose for TCRbeta chain sequencing. The CDR3 regions of human TCRbeta chains were analyzed by immunosequencing. Regarding the original processing steps: TCRs in the repertoires were matched against a reference library of SARS-CoV-2-specific TCRs that had been generated with the MIRA antigen-specificity platform. Breadth was defined as the fraction of unique TCRs that were SARS-CoV-2-associated. Depth was defined as the fraction of total T cells that were SARS-CoV-2-associated. Each spike-specific TCR was assigned to its reactive spike region and to a CD4 or CD8 class using the MIRA data. Log10-transformed breadth and depth values were compared by one-way ANOVA with Sidak's multiple comparisons tests. TCRdb's version of the immuneACCESS table is confined to in-frame rearrangements and falls short of the full clone set. An unresolved V gene accounts for under half of the shortfall where checked; the remainder is of unknown origin. From that table come the V and J calls and clone size; the DNA was used to work out D and trimming. Recorded for this sample are more than 95,000 clones; approximately 88% of them occurred a single time. Of the sample, 20% to 25% is held by the ten largest clones.

V loses 2 bases of germline sequence and J loses 12 bases, and the interval between the two ends is 13 bases. The CDR3 spans 12 residues, from the cysteine through the phenylalanine. Kept here is only the CDR3 DNA, which spans 36 bases and is read in frame from base 1. Looking up the germline V gene yields CDR1 MNHNS and CDR2 SASEGT. This chain is built from TRBV6-1 and TRBJ1-1, with the D gene not confidently named. The TCR comes from an adult in good health. Sequences were derived from peripheral blood, sampled on day 0 of AZD1222 vaccination. CDR3 sequence: CASSEWESRPFF. The DNA sequence is TGTGCCAGCAGTGAATGGGAGAGCCGGCCTTTCTTT.